This is a list of T cell receptor beta chains from one sample in a study of regulatory T cells in long-lasting Graves disease. TCRdb called the multiplex PCR reads again in MiXCR, with one record for every CDR3 protein. The sample contains around 250,000 distinct CDR3 sequences, around 21% of which appear only once. This specimen was peripheral blood mononuclear cells (PBMCs), taken at new diagnosis, from a patient treated with antithyroid drugs. These TCRs come from a female donor with Graves disease. CDR3s include the opening cysteine and the closing phenylalanine or tryptophan. A D gene is named only where the DNA matches it firmly. Some rows have no size entry. The others give once, few or many, or a class for an expanded clone.

TRBV4-2	few	TRBD2	TRBJ2-7	CASSQGLAGGNEQYF	TGTGCCAGCAGCCAAGGGCTAGCGGGGGGTAACGAGCAGTACTTC
TRBV6-1	few	NA	TRBJ2-3	CASSPLGTQYF	TGTGCCAGCAGCCCACTAGGAACGCAGTATTTT
TRBV6-9	many	NA	TRBJ2-2	CASSYRGRTGELFF	TGTGCCAGCAGTTACCGGGGTCGCACCGGGGAGCTGTTTTTT
TRBV12-3/TRBV12-4	NA	TRBD1	TRBJ2-5	CASSSRTGPQGTQYF	TGTGCCAGCAGTTCCCGGACAGGTCCTCAAGGGACCCAGTACTTC
TRBV29-1	NA	NA	TRBJ1-2	CSVDIVGPGGYTF	TGCAGCGTTGACATTGTGGGACCGGGTGGCTACACCTTC
TRBV11-2	many	NA	TRBJ1-4	CASSFPLGKGEKLFF	TGTGCCAGCAGCTTCCCCCTGGGGAAGGGAGAAAAACTGTTTTTT
TRBV4-3	NA	TRBD2	TRBJ2-1	CASSQGPTGGYNEQFF	TGCGCCAGCAGCCAAGGGCCGACGGGAGGGTACAATGAGCAGTTCTTC
TRBV5-5	few	TRBD1	TRBJ1-5	CASSFTGGPNQPQHF	TGTGCCAGCAGCTTTACAGGGGGCCCGAATCAGCCCCAGCATTTT
TRBV12-3/TRBV12-4	many	TRBD2	TRBJ2-2	CASSLTPWGGSPGELFF	TGTGCCAGCAGTTTGACACCCTGGGGGGGTTCCCCCGGGGAGCTGTTTTTT
TRBV4-3	few	NA	TRBJ2-7	CASSQESGNYEQYF	TGCGCCAGCAGCCAAGAGTCGGGGAACTACGAGCAGTACTTC
TRBV19	many	TRBD1	TRBJ1-1	CASSHRGVGTEAFF	TGTGCCAGTAGCCACAGGGGGGTCGGGACTGAAGCTTTCTTT
TRBV6-5	many	NA	TRBJ1-1	CASSYWGEEAEAFF	TGTGCCAGCAGTTACTGGGGAGAGGAGGCTGAAGCTTTCTTT
TRBV9	few	NA	TRBJ2-2	CASSVGRKGTGELFF	TGTGCCAGCAGCGTAGGTAGAAAGGGCACCGGGGAGCTGTTTTTT
TRBV24-1	many	NA	TRBJ1-5	CATAPAGPNQPQHF	TGTGCCACCGCCCCGGCGGGACCCAATCAGCCCCAGCATTTT
TRBV29-1	many	TRBD1	TRBJ1-5	CSVASGTGYSNQPQHF	TGCAGCGTCGCCTCCGGGACAGGGTACAGCAATCAGCCCCAGCATTTT
TRBV5-1	NA	NA	TRBJ1-1	CASSFGPGREAFF	TGCGCCAGCAGCTTTGGACCGGGGCGCGAAGCTTTCTTT
TRBV20-1	many	NA	TRBJ1-2	CSAPGELHGYTF	TGCAGTGCCCCCGGCGAACTTCATGGCTACACCTTC
TRBV11-2	many	NA	TRBJ2-7	CASSPLRRAYEQYF	TGTGCCAGCAGCCCCCTCAGGAGGGCTTACGAGCAGTACTTC
TRBV27	NA	NA	TRBJ2-2	CASSYRVAGELFF	TGTGCCAGCAGTTACAGGGTCGCCGGGGAGCTGTTTTTT
TRBV3-1	many	NA	TRBJ1-3	CASSQVRAIGNTIYF	TGTGCCAGCAGCCAAGTGCGGGCAATTGGAAACACCATATATTTT
TRBV12-3/TRBV12-4	few	TRBD1	TRBJ1-4	CASSWTGINEKLFF	TGTGCCAGCAGTTGGACAGGGATTAATGAAAAACTGTTTTTT
TRBV11-3	many	TRBD1	TRBJ1-2	CASSDPGQGDYGYTF	TGTGCCAGCAGCGACCCGGGACAGGGCGACTATGGCTACACCTTC
TRBV27	NA	TRBD2	TRBJ2-1	CASSLRAGLTDNEQFF	TGTGCCAGCAGCCTAAGAGCGGGACTAACAGACAATGAGCAGTTCTTC
TRBV2	many	NA	TRBJ2-7	CASSGIYEQYF	TGTGCCAGCAGTGGGATCTACGAGCAGTACTTC
TRBV6-1	many	NA	TRBJ1-2	CASTYLAGGSNYGYTF	TGTGCCAGCACCTACTTGGCGGGGGGAAGTAACTATGGCTACACCTTC
TRBV4-2	many	NA	TRBJ2-7	CASSQEGWGLTYEQYF	TGTGCCAGCAGCCAAGAGGGTTGGGGGCTCACCTACGAGCAGTACTTC
TRBV5-1	NA	NA	TRBJ1-3	CASSFGVSGNTIYF	TGCGCCAGCAGCTTCGGCGTCTCTGGAAACACCATATATTTT
TRBV6-2/TRBV6-3	NA	NA	TRBJ1-6	CASSYGIRQINSPLHF	TGTGCCAGCAGTTACGGTATTCGACAGATTAATTCACCCCTCCACTTT
TRBV28	many	TRBD1	TRBJ2-3	CASSHRGQSTDTQYF	TGTGCCAGCTCCCACAGGGGCCAAAGCACAGATACGCAGTATTTT
TRBV15	many	TRBD2	TRBJ2-3	CATSRGTSGGTDTQYF	TGTGCCACCAGCAGAGGGACTAGCGGGGGCACAGATACGCAGTATTTT